Listed below are T cell receptor beta chains from one sample, sequenced in a study of blood T cell repertoires in COVID-19. Sequenced by immunoSEQ multiplex PCR; TCRdb stores in-frame clones only, minus some. The data show about 410,000 clones, 86% seen once. Sequencing was performed on peripheral blood. The receptors come from a woman in her twenties or thirties with active or convalescent COVID-19. CDR3s include the opening cysteine and the closing phenylalanine or tryptophan. Fields, in order: V gene, clone size, D gene, J gene, CDR3 DNA, CDR3 protein. D genes are given only for firm matches. Not all rows give a size; the values are once, few, many and, for expanded clones, a class.

>TRBV19|many|NA|TRBJ2-7
TGTGCCAGTAGCAAGGGGGTGGTCACCTCCGAGCAGTACTTC
CASSKGVVTSEQYF
>TRBV19|NA|TRBD1|TRBJ1-1
TGTGCCAGTAGTCCTCAGGGACAGGGGGGCATGAACACTGAAGCTTTCTTT
CASSPQGQGGMNTEAFF
>TRBV4-1|once|TRBD2|TRBJ2-7
TGCGCCAGCAGCCAGATTGGACTAGCGGGAGGGTGGAGCTCCTACGAGCAGTACTTC
CASSQIGLAGGWSSYEQYF
>TRBV18|NA|NA|TRBJ1-2
TGTGCCAGCTCACCATTTGAGTTATCCTATGGCTACACCTTC
CASSPFELSYGYTF
>TRBV2|NA|TRBD2|TRBJ2-5
TGTGCCAGCAGTGAATCCCGGCTAGCGGGGAAAGAGACCCAGTACTTC
CASSESRLAGKETQYF
>TRBV18|NA|NA|TRBJ1-1
TGTGCCAGCTCACCACGGAGCGGTTTTTCGAACACTGAAGCTTTCTTT
CASSPRSGFSNTEAFF
>TRBV25-1|NA|TRBD1|TRBJ2-1
TGTGCCAGCAGTGAGCCGACTCGGGACAGGGAGATCAATGAGCAGTTCTTC
CASSEPTRDREINEQFF
>TRBV27|NA|TRBD1|TRBJ2-3
TGTGCCAGCAGGGATTACAGGGGGCAGGTTGGTTCGGGGGATACGCAGTATTTT
CASRDYRGQVGSGDTQYF
>TRBV7-2|NA|TRBD2|TRBJ2-1
TGTGCCAGCAGCTTAGAGGTGGGAGGGCGATACAATGAGCAGTTCTTC
CASSLEVGGRYNEQFF
>TRBV19|NA|NA|TRBJ1-1
TGTGCCAGTAGTCCTCCCTTCAGGGAAAGACTTATGAACACTGAAGCTTTCTTT
CASSPPFRERLMNTEAFF
>TRBV5-1|NA|TRBD1|TRBJ1-3
TGCGCCAGCAGCTTGGCGATTTCGAGACAGGGATTTTACTCTGGAAACACCATATATTTT
CASSLAISRQGFYSGNTIYF
>TRBV5-7|NA|NA|TRBJ1-3
TGTGCCAGCAGCACCAGGCGACAGGGAAACACCATATATTTT
CASSTRRQGNTIYF
>TRBV10-3|NA|TRBD2|TRBJ2-3
TGTGCCATCCGAGGGGCGGGGGGGAGCACAGATACGCAGTATTTT
CAIRGAGGSTDTQYF
>TRBV5-4|NA|TRBD1|TRBJ1-4
TGTGCCAGCAGCTTGACGGGACAGGGGAACGAAAAACTGTTTTTT
CASSLTGQGNEKLFF